This T cell receptor (beta chain) was recorded in a study of blood T cell repertoires in COVID-19. Germline trimming cut 6 bases from V and 3 bases from J; bases unmatched to any gene: 5. The CDR3 loop spans 14 amino acids. From germline, CDR1 is LNHDA and CDR2 SQIVND (reference sequence). In the original processing: Nucleated cell number was recorded as an estimate derived from reference gene primer amplification. Sequencing used immunoSEQ multiplex PCR; TCRdb keeps in-frame clones, though not all of them. The DNA was the basis for D and trimming; V, J and clone size are from that table. The repertoire consists of some 400,000 clones, with more than 75% occurring once and the leading ten covering less than 3.5%.

Sample: peripheral blood. The TCR was taken from a human donor in a cohort sampled during active COVID-19. The chain uses TRBV19 and TRBJ1-1, with TRBD1 identical over 9 bases. CDR3 sequence reads: CASREGQGDTEAFF. The CDR3 DNA sequence: TGTGCCAGTAGGGAGGGACAGGGAGACACTGAAGCTTTCTTT.